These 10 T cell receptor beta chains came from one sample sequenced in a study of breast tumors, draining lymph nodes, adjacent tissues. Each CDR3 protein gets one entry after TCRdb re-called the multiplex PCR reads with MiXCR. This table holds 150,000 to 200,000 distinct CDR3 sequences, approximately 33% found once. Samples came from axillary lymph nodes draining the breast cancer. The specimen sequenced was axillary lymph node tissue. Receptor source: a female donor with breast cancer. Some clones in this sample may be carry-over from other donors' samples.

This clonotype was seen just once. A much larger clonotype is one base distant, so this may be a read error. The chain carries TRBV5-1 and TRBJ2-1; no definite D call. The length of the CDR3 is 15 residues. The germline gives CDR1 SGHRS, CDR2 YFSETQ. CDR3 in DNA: TGTGCCAGCAGCTCCGACTCGACTTCCCGCGATGAGCAGTTCTTC. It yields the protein CASSSDSTSRDEQFF.

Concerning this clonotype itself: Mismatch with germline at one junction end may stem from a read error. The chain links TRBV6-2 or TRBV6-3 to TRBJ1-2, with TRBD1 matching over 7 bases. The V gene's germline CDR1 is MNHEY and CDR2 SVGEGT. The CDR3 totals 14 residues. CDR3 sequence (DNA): TGTGTCAGCAGTCACTCGGAGGGGGCAAGGGGCTACACCTTC. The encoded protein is CVSSHSEGARGYTF.

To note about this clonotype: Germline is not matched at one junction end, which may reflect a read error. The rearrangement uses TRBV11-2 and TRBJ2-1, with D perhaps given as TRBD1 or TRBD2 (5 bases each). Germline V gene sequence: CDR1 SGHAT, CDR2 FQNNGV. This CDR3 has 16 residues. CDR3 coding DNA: TGCGCCAGCAGCTCCGCGAGCTGGGGGTCCTACAATGGGCAGTTCTTC. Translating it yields CASSSASWGSYNGQFF.

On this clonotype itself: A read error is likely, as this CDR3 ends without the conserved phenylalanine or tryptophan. CDR3 amino acids: CASSARTGGLNTEAFL. CDR3 coding DNA: TGTGCCAGTAGTGCCCGGACAGGGGGCCTCAACACTGAAGCTTTCCTT. V gene TRBV19 combines with J gene TRBJ1-1; 11 bases align to TRBD1. J lost 2 bases, V lost 5 bases, and 7 bases had no gene match. Germline V gene data show CDR1 as LNHDA and CDR2 as SQIVND (reference sequence). The CDR3 length is 16 residues.

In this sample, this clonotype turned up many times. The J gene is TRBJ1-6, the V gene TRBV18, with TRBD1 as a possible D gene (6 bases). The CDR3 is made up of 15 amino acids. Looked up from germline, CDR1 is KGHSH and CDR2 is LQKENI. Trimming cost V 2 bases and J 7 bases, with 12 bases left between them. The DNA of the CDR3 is TGTGCCAGCTCACCATGGGCAGGGACAAATTCACCCCTCCACTTT. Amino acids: CASSPWAGTNSPLHF.

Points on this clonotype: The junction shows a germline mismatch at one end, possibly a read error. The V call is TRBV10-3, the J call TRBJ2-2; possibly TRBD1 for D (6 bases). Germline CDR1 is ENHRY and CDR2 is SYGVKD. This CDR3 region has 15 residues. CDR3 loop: CASSTPTGQHRGAVF. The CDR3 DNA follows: TGTGCCAGCAGTACCCCGACAGGACAACACCGGGGAGCTGTTTTT.

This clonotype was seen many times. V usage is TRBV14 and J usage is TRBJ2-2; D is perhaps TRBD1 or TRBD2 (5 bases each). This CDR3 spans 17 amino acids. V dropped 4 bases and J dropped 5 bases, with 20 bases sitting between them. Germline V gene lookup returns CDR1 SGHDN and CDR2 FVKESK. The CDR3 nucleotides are TGTGCCAGCAGCCCTGCTTGGGGGACCCTAGGGACCGGGGAGCTGTTTTTT. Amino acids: CASSPAWGTLGTGELFF.

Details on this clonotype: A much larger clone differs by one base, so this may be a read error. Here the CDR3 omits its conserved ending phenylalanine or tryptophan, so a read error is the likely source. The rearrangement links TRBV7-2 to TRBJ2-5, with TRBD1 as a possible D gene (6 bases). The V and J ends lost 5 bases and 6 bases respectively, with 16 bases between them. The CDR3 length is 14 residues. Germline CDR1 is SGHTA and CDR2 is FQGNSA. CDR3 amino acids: CASSPPGRGQTQYP. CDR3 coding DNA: TGTGCCAGCAGCCCCCCGGGCAGGGGACAGACCCAGTACCCC.

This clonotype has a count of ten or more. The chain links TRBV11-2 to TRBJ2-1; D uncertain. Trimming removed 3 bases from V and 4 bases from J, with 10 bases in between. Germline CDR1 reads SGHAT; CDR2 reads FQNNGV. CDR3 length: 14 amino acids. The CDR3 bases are TGTGCCAGCAGCTTGGACGGAAGATACAATGAGCAGTTCTTC. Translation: CASSLDGRYNEQFF. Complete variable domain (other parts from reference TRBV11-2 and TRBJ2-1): EAGVAQSPRYKIIEKRQSVAFWCNPISGHATLYWYQQILGQGPKLLIQFQNNGVVDDSQLPKDRFSAERLKGVDSTLKIQPAKLEDSAVYLCASSLDGRYNEQFFGPGTRLTVL.

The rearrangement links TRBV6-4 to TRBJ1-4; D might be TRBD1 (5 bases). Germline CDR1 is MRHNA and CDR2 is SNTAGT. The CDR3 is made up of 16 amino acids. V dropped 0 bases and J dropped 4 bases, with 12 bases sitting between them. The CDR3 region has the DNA TGTGCCAGCAGTGACTCGTACGCGGGGGTTAATGAAAAACTGTTTTTT. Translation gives CASSDSYAGVNEKLFF.